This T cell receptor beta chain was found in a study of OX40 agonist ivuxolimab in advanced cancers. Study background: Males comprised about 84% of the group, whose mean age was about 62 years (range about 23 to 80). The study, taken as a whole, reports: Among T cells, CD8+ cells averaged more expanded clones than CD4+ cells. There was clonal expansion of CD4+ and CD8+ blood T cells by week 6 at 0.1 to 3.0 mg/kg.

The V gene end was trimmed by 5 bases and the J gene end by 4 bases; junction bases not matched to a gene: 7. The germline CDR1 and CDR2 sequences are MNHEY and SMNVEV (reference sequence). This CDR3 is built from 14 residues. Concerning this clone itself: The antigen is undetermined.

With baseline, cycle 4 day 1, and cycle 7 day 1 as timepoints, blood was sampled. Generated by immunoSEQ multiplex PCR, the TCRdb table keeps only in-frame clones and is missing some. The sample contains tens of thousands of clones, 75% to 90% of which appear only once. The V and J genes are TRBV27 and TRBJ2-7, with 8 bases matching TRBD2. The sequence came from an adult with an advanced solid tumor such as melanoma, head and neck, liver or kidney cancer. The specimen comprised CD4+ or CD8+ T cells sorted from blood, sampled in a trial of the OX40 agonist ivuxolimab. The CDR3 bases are TGTGCCAGCAGTCGCCAGGCGGGAGGATACGAGCAGTACTTC. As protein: CASSRQAGGYEQYF.